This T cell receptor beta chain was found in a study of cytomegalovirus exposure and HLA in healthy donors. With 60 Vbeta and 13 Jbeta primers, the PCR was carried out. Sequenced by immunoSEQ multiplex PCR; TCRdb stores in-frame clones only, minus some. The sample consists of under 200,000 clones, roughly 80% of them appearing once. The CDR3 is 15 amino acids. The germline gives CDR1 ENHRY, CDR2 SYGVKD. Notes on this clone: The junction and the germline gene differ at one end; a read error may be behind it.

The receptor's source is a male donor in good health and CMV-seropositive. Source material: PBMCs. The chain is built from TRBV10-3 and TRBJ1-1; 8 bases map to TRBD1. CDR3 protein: CAVSESGGASTEAFF. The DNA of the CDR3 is TGTGCCGTCAGTGAGTCAGGGGGCGCGAGCACTGAAGCTTTCTTT.